This TCR beta chain appears in the sequencing data of a study of CD8+CD57+ T cells in acquired aplastic anemia. Study-level findings and limits: The number of CD8+ CDR3 sequences shared by patients and controls was about 27.

TCR beta VDJ and CDR3 profiles were obtained from a genomic DNA template. TCRdb itself ran the reads through MiXCR, one entry per CDR3 protein. The data show 150,000 to 180,000 distinct CDR3 sequences, around half seen once. V shed 4 bases, J shed 2 bases, and the junction held 3 bases outside the gene matches. This CDR3 spans 14 amino acids. CDR1 and CDR2 from the germline V gene are SEHNR and FQNEAQ (reference sequence). This clonotype was recorded many times. What it binds is unknown. Sequencing involved patients with CD8+CD57+ cell expansion previously shown by flow cytometry. The chain combines TRBV7-9 with TRBJ2-7; TRBD1 aligns across 9 bases. The TCR comes from a human donor with aplastic anemia. The sequencing input was sorted CD4+, CD8+, or CD8+CD57+ T cells (not recorded which) from PBMCs. The CDR3 loop reads CASSSQGAAYEQYF. In DNA form, the CDR3 reads TGTGCCAGCAGCTCACAGGGGGCGGCCTACGAGCAGTACTTC.